This TCR beta chain was observed in a study of a mutant IDH1 vaccine in newly diagnosed glioma. Points from the study as a whole: Detectable vaccine-induced immune responses arose in around 95% of patients.

Using immunoSEQ multiplex PCR, the repertoire was profiled, and TCRdb retains in-frame clones only, with some absent. This repertoire shows some 21,000 clones, almost 85% found once; its top ten account for approximately 2.6%. The time point here: week 47, end of study. All doses held 300 ug of mutant IDH1 20-mer peptide, with topical imiquimod. Concerning this clone itself: The antigen remains undetermined.

The source material was PBMCs, sampled from a glioma patient whose treatment included an IDH1 peptide vaccine. The sequence came from a man aged 40-55 years with glioma.

This CDR3 reads CASSVLAGGMGAYNEQFF. The CDR3 DNA is TGTGCCAGCAGCGTCCTAGCGGGAGGCATGGGGGCCTACAATGAGCAGTTCTTC. V usage is TRBV13 and J usage is TRBJ2-1, with 11 nucleotides matching TRBD2. The CDR3 totals 18 residues. V was clipped by 5 bases and J by 2 bases; unmatched bases: 11. Germline loops: CDR1 PRHDT, CDR2 FYEKMQ (reference sequence).